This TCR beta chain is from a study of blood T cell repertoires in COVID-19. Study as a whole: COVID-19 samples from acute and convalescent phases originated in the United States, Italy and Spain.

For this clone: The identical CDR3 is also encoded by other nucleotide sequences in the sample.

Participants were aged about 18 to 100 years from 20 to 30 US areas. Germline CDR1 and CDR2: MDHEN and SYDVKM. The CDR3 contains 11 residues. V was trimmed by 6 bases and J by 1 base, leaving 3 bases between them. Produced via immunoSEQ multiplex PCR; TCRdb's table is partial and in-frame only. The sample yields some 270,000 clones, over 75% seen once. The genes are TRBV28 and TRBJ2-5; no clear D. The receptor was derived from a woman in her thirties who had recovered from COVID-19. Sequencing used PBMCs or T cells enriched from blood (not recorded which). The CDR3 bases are TGTGCCAGCAGCAGCCAAGAGACCCAGTACTTC. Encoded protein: CASSSQETQYF.